This T cell receptor beta chain was captured in a study of T cells after yellow fever vaccination. TCRdb processed the 5' RACE reads anew with MiXCR; each CDR3 protein has one entry. The profile shows about 13,000 distinct CDR3 sequences, more than 4.5% of them singletons. The length of the CDR3 is 16 residues. The V gene end was trimmed by 0 bases and the J gene end by 0 bases; junction bases not matched to a gene: 2. CDR1 and CDR2 from the germline V gene are SGHRS and YFSETQ. The table lists this clonotype with many counts. Specimen: PBMCs, either bulk or a sorted T-cell subset (CD4+, CD8+, memory, or dextramer-sorted; not recorded which), collected 45 days after the yellow fever booster vaccination. This chain joins TRBV5-1 and TRBJ2-7, with TRBD2 matching over 11 bases. The sequence came from a man between 25 and 39 years old who received the YFV17D yellow fever vaccine. CDR3 DNA: TGCGCCAGCAGCTTGGTTAGCGGGAGGGCCTCCTACGAGCAGTACTTC. Its translation: CASSLVSGRASYEQYF.